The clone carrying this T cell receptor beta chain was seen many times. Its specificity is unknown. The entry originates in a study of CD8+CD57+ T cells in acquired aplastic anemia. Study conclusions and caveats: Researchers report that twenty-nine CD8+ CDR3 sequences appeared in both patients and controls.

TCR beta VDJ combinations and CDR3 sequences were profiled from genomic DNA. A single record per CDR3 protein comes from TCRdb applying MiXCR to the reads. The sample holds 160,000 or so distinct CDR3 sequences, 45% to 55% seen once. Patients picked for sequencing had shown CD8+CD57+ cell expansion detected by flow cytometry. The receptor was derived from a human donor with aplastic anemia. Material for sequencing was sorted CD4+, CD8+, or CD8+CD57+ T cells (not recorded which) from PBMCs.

In nucleotides, the CDR3 is TGTGCCAGCAGTTACTACAGGGGGGCTGAAGCTTTCTTT. It encodes CASSYYRGAEAFF. This chain connects TRBV6-6 to TRBJ1-1, with TRBD1 identical over 8 bases. Per germline, CDR1 MNHNY and CDR2 SVGAGI (reference sequence). The CDR3 extends over 13 amino acids. V lost 1 base to trimming and J lost 6 bases; unmatched junction nucleotides: 1.